Sequencing of this T cell receptor beta chain was carried out in a study of response to subunit inactivated influenza vaccine. Findings and limits, study-wide: Authors suggested seasonal influenza vaccinations each recruit few new T cells.

Trimming left V 6 bases short and J 4 bases short, with 15 bases between. Looked up from germline, CDR1 is SEHNR and CDR2 is FQNEAQ (reference sequence). The CDR3 spans 14 residues. TCRdb reprocessed the RT-PCR reads with MiXCR, giving one entry per CDR3 protein. The table records hundreds of thousands of distinct CDR3 sequences, roughly 10% of them present only once. Comment on this clonotype: Its specificity is not known.

The sample was PBMCs from blood, taken on the day of vaccination. This TCR was recovered from a man between 45 and 60 years old who received an inactivated influenza vaccine. The chain employs TRBV7-9 and TRBJ1-1; D ambiguous. The CDR3 region is CASSPRGVGTEAFF. The CDR3 region has the DNA TGTGCCAGCAGTCCACGGGGTGTAGGCACTGAAGCTTTCTTT. The whole variable domain, remainder taken from reference TRBV7-9 and TRBJ1-1, is DTGVSQNPRHKITKRGQNVTFRCDPISEHNRLYWYRQTLGQGPEFLTYFQNEAQLEKSRLLSDRFSAERPKGSFSTLEIQRTEQGDSAMYLCASSPRGVGTEAFFGQGTRLTVV.